This T cell receptor (beta chain) is drawn from a study of cytomegalovirus exposure and HLA in healthy donors. Germline V gene data show CDR1 as MNHEY and CDR2 as SVGAGI. CDR3 length equals 14 residues. With 0 bases removed from V and 5 bases from J, the gap between germline ends came to 8 bases. Amplification used 60 Vbeta primers and 13 Jbeta primers. Sequencing used immunoSEQ multiplex PCR; TCRdb keeps in-frame clones, though not all of them. The sample table sets out around 140,000 clones. The specimen sequenced was PBMCs. This sequence originates from a male donor in good health and CMV-seronegative. The chain is built from TRBV6-5 and TRBJ1-5; D not certain. The CDR3: CASSYSGEDQPQHF. The CDR3 nucleotides read TGTGCCAGCAGTTACTCGGGAGAAGATCAGCCCCAGCATTTT.